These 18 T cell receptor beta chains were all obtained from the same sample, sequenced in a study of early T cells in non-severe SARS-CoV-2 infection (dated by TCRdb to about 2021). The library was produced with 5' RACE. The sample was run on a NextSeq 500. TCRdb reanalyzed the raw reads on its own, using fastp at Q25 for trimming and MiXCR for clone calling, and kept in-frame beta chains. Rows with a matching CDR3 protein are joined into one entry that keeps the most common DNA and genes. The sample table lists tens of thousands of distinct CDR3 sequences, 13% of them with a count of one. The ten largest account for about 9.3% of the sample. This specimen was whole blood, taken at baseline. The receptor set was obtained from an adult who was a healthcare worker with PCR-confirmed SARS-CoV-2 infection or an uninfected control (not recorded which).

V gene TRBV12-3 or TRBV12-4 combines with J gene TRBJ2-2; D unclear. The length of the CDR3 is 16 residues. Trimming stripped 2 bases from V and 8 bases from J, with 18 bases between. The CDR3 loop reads CASSLMRTAERGELFF. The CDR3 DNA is TGTGCCAGCAGTTTAATGAGGACCGCCGAGAGAGGGGAGCTGTTTTTT.

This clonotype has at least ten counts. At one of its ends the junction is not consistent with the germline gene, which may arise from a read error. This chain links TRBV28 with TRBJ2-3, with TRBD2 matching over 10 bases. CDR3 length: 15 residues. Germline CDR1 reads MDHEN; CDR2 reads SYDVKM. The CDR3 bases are TGTGCCAGCAGTTTACCGCTAGCGGGGGCAGATACGCAGTTTTTT. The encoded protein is CASSLPLAGADTQFF.

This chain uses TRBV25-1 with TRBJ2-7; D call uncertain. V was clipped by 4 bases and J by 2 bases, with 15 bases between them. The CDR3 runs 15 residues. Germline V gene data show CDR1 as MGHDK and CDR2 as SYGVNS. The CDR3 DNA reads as TGTGCCAGCAGTGGCTTGGGAAAGGTGACCTACGAGCAGTACTTC. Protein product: CASSGLGKVTYEQYF.

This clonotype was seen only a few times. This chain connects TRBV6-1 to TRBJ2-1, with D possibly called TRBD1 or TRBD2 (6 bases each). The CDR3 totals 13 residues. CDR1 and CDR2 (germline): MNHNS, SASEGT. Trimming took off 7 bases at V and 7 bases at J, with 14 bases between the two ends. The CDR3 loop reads CASIGKGGNEQFF. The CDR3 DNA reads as TGTGCCAGCATCGGTAAGGGGGGAAATGAGCAGTTCTTC.

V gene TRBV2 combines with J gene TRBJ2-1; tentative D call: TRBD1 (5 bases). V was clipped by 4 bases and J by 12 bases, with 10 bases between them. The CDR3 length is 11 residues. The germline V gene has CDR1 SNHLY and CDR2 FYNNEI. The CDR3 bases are TGTGCCAGCAGTGCGGACACCTGGCAGTTCTTC. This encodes CASSADTWQFF.

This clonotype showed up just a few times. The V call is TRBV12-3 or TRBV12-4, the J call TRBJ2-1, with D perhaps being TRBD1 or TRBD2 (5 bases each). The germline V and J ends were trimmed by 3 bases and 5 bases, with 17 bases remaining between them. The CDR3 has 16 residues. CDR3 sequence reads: CASSFRSSVGDNEQFF. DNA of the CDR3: TGTGCCAGCAGTTTCCGGTCAAGTGTGGGGGACAATGAGCAGTTCTTC.

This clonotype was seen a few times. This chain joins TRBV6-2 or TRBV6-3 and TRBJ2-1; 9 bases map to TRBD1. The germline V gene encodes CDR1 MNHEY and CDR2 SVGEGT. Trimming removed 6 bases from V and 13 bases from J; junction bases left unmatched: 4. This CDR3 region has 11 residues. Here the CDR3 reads CASSRQGDQFF. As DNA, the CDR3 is TGTGCCAGCAGCCGACAGGGGGACCAGTTCTTC.

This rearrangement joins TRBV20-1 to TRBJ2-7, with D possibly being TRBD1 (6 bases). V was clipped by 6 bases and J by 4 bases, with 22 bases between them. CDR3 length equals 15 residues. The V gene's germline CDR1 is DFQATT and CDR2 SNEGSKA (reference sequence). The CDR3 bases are TGCAGTGCCCCGCGGTCAGGGGCACTTAGTTACGAGCAGTACTTC. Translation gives CSAPRSGALSYEQYF.

The CDR3: CASSTTGQSYEQYF. The DNA of the CDR3 is TGTGCCAGCAGCACCACGGGACAGTCCTACGAGCAGTACTTC. The V gene is TRBV7-2, the J gene TRBJ2-7; 7 positions match TRBD1. The CDR3 contains 14 residues. Germline CDR1 is SGHTA and CDR2 is FQGNSA. After removal of 5 bases from V and 1 base from J, the junction contained 5 bases not matched to a gene. The variable domain in full, completed from reference TRBV7-2 and TRBJ2-7, reads GAGVSQSPSNKVTEKGKDVELRCDPISGHTALYWYRQSLGQGLEFLIYFQGNSAPDKSGLPSDRFSAERTGGSVSTLTIQRTQQEDSAVYLCASSTTGQSYEQYFGPGTRLTVT.

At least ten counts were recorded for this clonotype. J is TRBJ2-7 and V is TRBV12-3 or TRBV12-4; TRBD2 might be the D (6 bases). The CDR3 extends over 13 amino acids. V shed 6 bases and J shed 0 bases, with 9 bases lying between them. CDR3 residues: CASSPTSSYEQYF. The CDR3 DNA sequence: TGTGCCAGCAGCCCGACTAGCTCCTACGAGCAGTACTTC.

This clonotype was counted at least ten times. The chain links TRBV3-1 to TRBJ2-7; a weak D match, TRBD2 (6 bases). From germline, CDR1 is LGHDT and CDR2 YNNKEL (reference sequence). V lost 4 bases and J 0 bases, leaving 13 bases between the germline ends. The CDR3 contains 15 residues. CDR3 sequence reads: CASSLGRGISYEQYF. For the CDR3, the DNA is TGTGCCAGCAGCCTCGGACGGGGGATCTCCTACGAGCAGTACTTC.

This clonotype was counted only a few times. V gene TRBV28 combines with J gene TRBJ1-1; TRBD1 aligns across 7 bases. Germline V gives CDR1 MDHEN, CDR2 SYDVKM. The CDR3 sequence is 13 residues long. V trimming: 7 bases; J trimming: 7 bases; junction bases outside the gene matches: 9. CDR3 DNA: TGTGCCAGCATCTCCGGGACAGCAAATGAAGCTTTCTTT. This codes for CASISGTANEAFF.

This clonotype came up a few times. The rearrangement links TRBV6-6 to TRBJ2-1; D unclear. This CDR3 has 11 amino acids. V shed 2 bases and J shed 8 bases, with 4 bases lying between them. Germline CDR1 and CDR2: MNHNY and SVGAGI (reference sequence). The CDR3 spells CASSYVYEQFF. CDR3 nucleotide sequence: TGTGCCAGCAGTTACGTTTATGAGCAGTTCTTC.

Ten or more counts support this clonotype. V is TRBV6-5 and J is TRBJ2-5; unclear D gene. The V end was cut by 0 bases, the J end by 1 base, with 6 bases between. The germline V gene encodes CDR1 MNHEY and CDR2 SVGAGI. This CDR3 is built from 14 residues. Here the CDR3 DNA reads TGTGCCAGCAGTTACTCGAGCAGCCAAGAGACCCAGTACTTC. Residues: CASSYSSSQETQYF.

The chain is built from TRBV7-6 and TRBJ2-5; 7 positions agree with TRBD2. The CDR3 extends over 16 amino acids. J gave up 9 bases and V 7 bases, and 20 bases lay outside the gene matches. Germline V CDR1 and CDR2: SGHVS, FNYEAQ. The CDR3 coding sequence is TGTGCCAGCACCAATGGTGCGGGGGACCCGTCCGCAGCCCAGTACTTC. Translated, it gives CASTNGAGDPSAAQYF. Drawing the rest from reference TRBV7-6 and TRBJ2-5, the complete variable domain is GAGVSQSPRYKVTKRGQDVALRCDPISGHVSLYWYRQALGQGPEFLTYFNYEAQQDKSGLPNDRFSAERPEGSISTLTIQRTEQRDSAMYRCASTNGAGDPSAAQYFGPGTRLLVL.

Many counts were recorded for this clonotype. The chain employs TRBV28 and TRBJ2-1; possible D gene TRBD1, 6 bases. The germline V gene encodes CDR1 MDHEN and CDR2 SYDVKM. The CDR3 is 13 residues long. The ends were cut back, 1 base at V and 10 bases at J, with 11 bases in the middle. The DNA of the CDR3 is TGTGCCAGCAGTTTATCACGGACAGCCGAGCAGTTCTTC. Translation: CASSLSRTAEQFF. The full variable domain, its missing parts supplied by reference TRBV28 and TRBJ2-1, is DVKVTQSSRYLVKRTGEKVFLECVQDMDHENMFWYRQDPGLGLRLIYFSYDVKMKEKGDIPEGYSVSREKKERFSLILESASTNQTSMYLCASSLSRTAEQFFGPGTRLTVL.

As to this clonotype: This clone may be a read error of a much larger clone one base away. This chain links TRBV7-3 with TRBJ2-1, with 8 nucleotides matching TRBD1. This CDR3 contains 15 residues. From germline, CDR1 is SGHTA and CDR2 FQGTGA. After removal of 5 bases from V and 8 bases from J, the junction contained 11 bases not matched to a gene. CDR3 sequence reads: CASSSRGRGQDEQFF. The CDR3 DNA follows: TGTGCCAGCAGCAGCCGGGGCAGGGGGCAGGATGAGCAGTTCTTC.

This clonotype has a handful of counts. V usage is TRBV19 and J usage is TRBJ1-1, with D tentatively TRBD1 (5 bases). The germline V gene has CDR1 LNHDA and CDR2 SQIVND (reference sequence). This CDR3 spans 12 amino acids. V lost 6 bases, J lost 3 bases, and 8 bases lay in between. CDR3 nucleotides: TGTGCCAGTAGAAGAGGGGACACTGAAGCTTTCTTT. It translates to CASRRGDTEAFF.